The rows below give T cell receptor beta chains drawn from one sample of a study of breast tumors, draining lymph nodes, adjacent tissues. TCRdb reanalysed the multiplex PCR reads using MiXCR and keeps one entry per CDR3 protein. The profile shows roughly 16,000 distinct CDR3 sequences, roughly 52% of them singletons. Sequencing used tumor-adjacent breast tissue. Receptor source: a female donor with breast cancer. Some clones in this sample may be carry-over from other donors' samples. CDR3s include the opening cysteine and the closing phenylalanine or tryptophan. The D gene is left open where the match is weak. Some rows mark clone size as missing; the rest say once, few, many or name a class of expanded clone.

clone_size: .
cdr3_length: 14
v_call: TRBV2
d_call: TRBD1
j_call: TRBJ1-2
cdr3_nt: TGTGCCAGCAGCCCGACAGGGGGCGTGTATGGCTACACCTTC
cdr3_aa: CASSPTGGVYGYTF

clone_size: many
cdr3_length: 15
v_call: TRBV3-1
d_call: .
j_call: TRBJ2-2
cdr3_nt: TGTGCCAGCAGCCCGCGGGCCTCCAACACCGGGGAGCTGTTTTTT
cdr3_aa: CASSPRASNTGELFF

clone_size: .
cdr3_length: 13
v_call: TRBV20-1
d_call: .
j_call: TRBJ1-5
cdr3_nt: TGCAGTGCTAGGGAGGGGTCCAATCAGCCCCAGCATTTT
cdr3_aa: CSAREGSNQPQHF

clone_size: .
cdr3_length: 14
v_call: TRBV29-1
d_call: .
j_call: TRBJ2-7
cdr3_nt: TGCAGCGTTGAAGGGGGGGCGGGAATCAACGAGCAGTACTTC
cdr3_aa: CSVEGGAGINEQYF

clone_size: once
cdr3_length: 16
v_call: TRBV19
d_call: .
j_call: TRBJ1-6
cdr3_nt: TGTGCCAGTAGTATAGGGGACAATCAGATGAGGTCACCCCTCCACTTT
cdr3_aa: CASSIGDNQMRSPLHF

clone_size: .
cdr3_length: 14
v_call: TRBV5-1
d_call: .
j_call: TRBJ2-7
cdr3_nt: TGCGCCAGCGCTTACCGCGAACCGTCTTACGAGCAGTACTTC
cdr3_aa: CASAYREPSYEQYF

clone_size: many
cdr3_length: 15
v_call: TRBV12-3/TRBV12-4
d_call: .
j_call: TRBJ1-5
cdr3_nt: TGTGCCAGCAGTTTTTACCCGGCGGGTAATCAGCCCCAGCATTTT
cdr3_aa: CASSFYPAGNQPQHF

clone_size: many
cdr3_length: 13
v_call: TRBV7-2
d_call: .
j_call: TRBJ2-1
cdr3_nt: TGTGCCAGCACCCTGGACAGCTACAATGAGCAGTTCTTC
cdr3_aa: CASTLDSYNEQFF

clone_size: .
cdr3_length: 15
v_call: TRBV7-9
d_call: .
j_call: TRBJ2-1
cdr3_nt: TGTGCCAGCAGCTTAAGCACCCGGGGAACTGATGAGCAGTTCTTC
cdr3_aa: CASSLSTRGTDEQFF

clone_size: .
cdr3_length: 13
v_call: TRBV28
d_call: .
j_call: TRBJ1-2
cdr3_nt: TGTGCCAGCGGTTGGGAGGGAGCGAATGGCTACACCTTC
cdr3_aa: CASGWEGANGYTF

clone_size: many
cdr3_length: 14
v_call: TRBV5-1
d_call: TRBD2
j_call: TRBJ2-1
cdr3_nt: TGCGCCAGCAGCTTGGATGCGGGAGCCAATGAGCAGTTCTTC
cdr3_aa: CASSLDAGANEQFF

clone_size: .
cdr3_length: 15
v_call: TRBV5-4
d_call: .
j_call: TRBJ2-1
cdr3_nt: TGTGCCAGCAGCTTGGCGGGAGCCCTCGACAATGAGCAGTTCTTC
cdr3_aa: CASSLAGALDNEQFF

clone_size: .
cdr3_length: 17
v_call: TRBV7-9
d_call: TRBD2
j_call: TRBJ2-7
cdr3_nt: TGTGCCAGCAGCTTGACGCCCGGAACTAGCGGATCCTACGAGCAGTACTTC
cdr3_aa: CASSLTPGTSGSYEQYF

clone_size: many
cdr3_length: 14
v_call: TRBV6-4
d_call: .
j_call: TRBJ1-1
cdr3_nt: TGTGCCAGCAGGACGACAGAAGAGAACACTGAAGCTTTCTTT
cdr3_aa: CASRTTEENTEAFF

clone_size: .
cdr3_length: 14
v_call: TRBV30
d_call: TRBD1
j_call: TRBJ1-6
cdr3_nt: TGTGCCTGTACAGGGGCCTCCTATAATTCACCCCTCCACTTT
cdr3_aa: CACTGASYNSPLHF

clone_size: once
cdr3_length: 13
v_call: TRBV2
d_call: TRBD2
j_call: TRBJ2-7
cdr3_nt: TGTGCCAGCAGGAGCGGGAGAACCTACGAGCAGTACTTC
cdr3_aa: CASRSGRTYEQYF

clone_size: .
cdr3_length: 16
v_call: TRBV24-1
d_call: .
j_call: TRBJ2-6
cdr3_nt: TGTGCCACCAGTGATTCTGGAGTAGCGGGGGCCAACGTCCTGACTTTC
cdr3_aa: CATSDSGVAGANVLTF

clone_size: .
cdr3_length: 14
v_call: TRBV20-1
d_call: TRBD2
j_call: TRBJ2-7
cdr3_nt: TGCAGTGCTCCCTCATCTAGCGGGACATACGAGCAGTACTTC
cdr3_aa: CSAPSSSGTYEQYF

clone_size: once
cdr3_length: 14
v_call: TRBV7-2
d_call: .
j_call: TRBJ2-6
cdr3_nt: TGTGCCGGCAGCTTCGACTCTGGGGCCAACGTCCTGACTTTC
cdr3_aa: CAGSFDSGANVLTF

clone_size: .
cdr3_length: 12
v_call: TRBV30
d_call: .
j_call: TRBJ2-3
cdr3_nt: TGTGCCTGGAGTTCTGGAACCTATACGCAGTATTTT
cdr3_aa: CAWSSGTYTQYF

clone_size: .
cdr3_length: 15
v_call: TRBV5-4
d_call: .
j_call: TRBJ2-5
cdr3_nt: TGTGCCAGCAGCCCGGGGGACGGTCAGATGGCGACCCAGTACTTC
cdr3_aa: CASSPGDGQMATQYF

clone_size: medium-sized
cdr3_length: 14
v_call: TRBV2
d_call: .
j_call: TRBJ2-5
cdr3_nt: TGTGCCAGCAGGGAGGGATCTAGCCAAGAGACCCAGTACTTC
cdr3_aa: CASREGSSQETQYF

clone_size: .
cdr3_length: 12
v_call: TRBV9
d_call: .
j_call: TRBJ2-3
cdr3_nt: TGTGCCAGCAGCGCCACTGAAGATACGCAGTATTTT
cdr3_aa: CASSATEDTQYF

clone_size: many
cdr3_length: 16
v_call: TRBV6-1
d_call: TRBD1
j_call: TRBJ1-2
cdr3_nt: TGTGCCAGCAGTGACATGGGACAGGGAGGGGACTATGGCTACACCTTC
cdr3_aa: CASSDMGQGGDYGYTF

clone_size: many
cdr3_length: 14
v_call: TRBV5-5
d_call: TRBD1
j_call: TRBJ1-1
cdr3_nt: TGTGCCAGCAGCAGACAGGGGGCGTACACTGAAGCTTTCTTT
cdr3_aa: CASSRQGAYTEAFF

clone_size: .
cdr3_length: 14
v_call: TRBV19
d_call: .
j_call: TRBJ1-5
cdr3_nt: TGTGCCAGTAGTATAGGTGGCTCTTTGGAGACCCAGCATTTT
cdr3_aa: CASSIGGSLETQHF

clone_size: once
cdr3_length: 16
v_call: TRBV5-1
d_call: .
j_call: TRBJ1-6
cdr3_nt: TGCGCCAGCAGCTTGGTAGCCAGGCAGGGGACTTCACCCCTCCACTTT
cdr3_aa: CASSLVARQGTSPLHF

clone_size: .
cdr3_length: 14
v_call: TRBV5-6
d_call: .
j_call: TRBJ1-2
cdr3_nt: TGTGCCAGCAGCTTGGTGCAGGGCGTCGGTGGCTACACCTTC
cdr3_aa: CASSLVQGVGGYTF

clone_size: .
cdr3_length: 13
v_call: TRBV7-3
d_call: TRBD2
j_call: TRBJ2-1
cdr3_nt: TGTGCCAGCAGTAGCGGGGTCCGGAATGAGCAGTTCTTC
cdr3_aa: CASSSGVRNEQFF

clone_size: .
cdr3_length: 16
v_call: TRBV11-3
d_call: .
j_call: TRBJ1-6
cdr3_nt: TGTGCCAACACGCAACCTCTTGTGACAGAGAATTCACCCCTCCACTTT
cdr3_aa: CANTQPLVTENSPLHF

clone_size: .
cdr3_length: 16
v_call: TRBV29-1
d_call: TRBD1
j_call: TRBJ1-4
cdr3_nt: TGCAGCGCCTACAGGGGACCCAACGCAAATAATAAAAACCTGTTTTTT
cdr3_aa: CSAYRGPNANNKNLFF

clone_size: once
cdr3_length: 13
v_call: TRBV29-1
d_call: .
j_call: TRBJ2-7
cdr3_nt: TGCAGCGTTCGGCGTTGGGCCGGCTACGAGCAGTACTTC
cdr3_aa: CSVRRWAGYEQYF